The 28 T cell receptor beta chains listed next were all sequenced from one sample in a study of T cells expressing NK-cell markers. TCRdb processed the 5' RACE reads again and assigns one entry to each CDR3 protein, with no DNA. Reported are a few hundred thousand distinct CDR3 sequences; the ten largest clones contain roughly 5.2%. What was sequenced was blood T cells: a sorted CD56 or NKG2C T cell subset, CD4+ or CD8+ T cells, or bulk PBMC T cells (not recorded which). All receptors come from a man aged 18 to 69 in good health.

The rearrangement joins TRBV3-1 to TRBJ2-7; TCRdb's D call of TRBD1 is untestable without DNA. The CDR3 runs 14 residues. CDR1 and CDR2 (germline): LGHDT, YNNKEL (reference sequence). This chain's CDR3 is CASSARGETYEQYF.

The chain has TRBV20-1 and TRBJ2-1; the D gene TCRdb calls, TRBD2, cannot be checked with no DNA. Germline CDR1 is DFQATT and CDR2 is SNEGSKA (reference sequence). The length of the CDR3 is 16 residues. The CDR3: CSARVREGGRYNEQFF.

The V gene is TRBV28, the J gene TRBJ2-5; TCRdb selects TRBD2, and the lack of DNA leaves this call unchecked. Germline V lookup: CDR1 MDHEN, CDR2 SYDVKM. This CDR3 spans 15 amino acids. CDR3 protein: CATRQEDHFAETQYF.

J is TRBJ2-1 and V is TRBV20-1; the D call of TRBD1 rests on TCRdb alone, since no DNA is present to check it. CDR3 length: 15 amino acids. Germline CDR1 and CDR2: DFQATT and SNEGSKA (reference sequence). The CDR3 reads CSARDRGAYLDEQFF.

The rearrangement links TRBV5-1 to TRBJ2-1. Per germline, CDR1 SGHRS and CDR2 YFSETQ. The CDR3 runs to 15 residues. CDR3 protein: CASSPNGRLYNEQFF. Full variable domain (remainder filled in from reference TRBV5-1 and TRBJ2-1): KAGVTQTPRYLIKTRGQQVTLSCSPISGHRSVSWYQQTPGQGLQFLFEYFSETQRNKGNFPGRFSGRQFSNSRSEMNVSTLELGDSALYLCASSPNGRLYNEQFFGPGTRLTVL.

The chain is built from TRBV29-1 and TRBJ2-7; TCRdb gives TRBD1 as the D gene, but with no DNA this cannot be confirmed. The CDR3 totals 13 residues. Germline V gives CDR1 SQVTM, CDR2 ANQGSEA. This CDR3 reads CSVEDWQGYEQYF.

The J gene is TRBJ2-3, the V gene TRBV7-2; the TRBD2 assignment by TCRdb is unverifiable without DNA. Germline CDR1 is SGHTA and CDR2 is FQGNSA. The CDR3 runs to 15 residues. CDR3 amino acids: CASSPTSAGTDTQYF.

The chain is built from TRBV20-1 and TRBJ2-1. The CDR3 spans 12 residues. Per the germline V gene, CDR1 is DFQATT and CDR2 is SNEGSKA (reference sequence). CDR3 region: CSASGQPNEQFF.

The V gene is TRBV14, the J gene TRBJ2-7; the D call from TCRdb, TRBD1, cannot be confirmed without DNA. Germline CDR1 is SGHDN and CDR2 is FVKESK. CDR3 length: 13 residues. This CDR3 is CASSQVGTARQYF.

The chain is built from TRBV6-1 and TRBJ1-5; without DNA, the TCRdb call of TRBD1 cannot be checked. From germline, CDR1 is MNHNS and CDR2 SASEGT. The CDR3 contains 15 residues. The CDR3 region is CASRPGQGINQPQHF.

The CDR3: CASRPKRGINYGYTF. The chain is built from TRBV7-8 and TRBJ1-2. Germline CDR1 reads SGHVS; CDR2 reads FQNEAQ. The CDR3 is made up of 15 amino acids.

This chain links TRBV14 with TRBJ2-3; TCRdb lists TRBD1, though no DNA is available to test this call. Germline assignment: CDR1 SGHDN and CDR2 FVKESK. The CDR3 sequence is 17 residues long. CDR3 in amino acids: CASSQTGTNMGPDTQYF.

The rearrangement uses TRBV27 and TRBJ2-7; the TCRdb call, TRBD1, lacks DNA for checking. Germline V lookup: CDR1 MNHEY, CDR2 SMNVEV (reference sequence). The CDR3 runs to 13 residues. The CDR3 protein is CASKGLGRREQYF.

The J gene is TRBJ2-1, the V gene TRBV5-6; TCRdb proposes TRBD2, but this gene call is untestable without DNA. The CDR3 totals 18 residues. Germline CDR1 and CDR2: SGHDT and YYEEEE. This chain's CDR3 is CASSPRLAGGPTYNEQFF.

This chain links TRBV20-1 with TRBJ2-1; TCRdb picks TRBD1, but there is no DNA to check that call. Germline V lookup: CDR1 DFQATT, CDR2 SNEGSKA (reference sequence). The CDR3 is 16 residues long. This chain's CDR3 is CSAPETGGRGQNEQFF.

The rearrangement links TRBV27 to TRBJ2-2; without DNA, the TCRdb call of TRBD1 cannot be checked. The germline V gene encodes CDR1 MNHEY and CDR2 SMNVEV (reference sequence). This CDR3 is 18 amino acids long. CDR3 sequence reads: CASSFRFKDRGSTGELFF.

CDR3 in amino acids: CSVETEEKLFF. J is TRBJ1-4 and V is TRBV29-1. The CDR3 extends over 11 amino acids. Germline-derived CDR1 and CDR2 are SQVTM and ANQGSEA.

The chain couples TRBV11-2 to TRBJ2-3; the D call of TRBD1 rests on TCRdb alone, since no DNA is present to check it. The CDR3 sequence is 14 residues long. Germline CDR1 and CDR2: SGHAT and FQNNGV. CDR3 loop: CATSRDRGLDTQYF.

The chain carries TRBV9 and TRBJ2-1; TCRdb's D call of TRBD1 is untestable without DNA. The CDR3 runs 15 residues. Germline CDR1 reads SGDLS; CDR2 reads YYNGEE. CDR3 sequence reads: CASSPRDRGNDEQFF.

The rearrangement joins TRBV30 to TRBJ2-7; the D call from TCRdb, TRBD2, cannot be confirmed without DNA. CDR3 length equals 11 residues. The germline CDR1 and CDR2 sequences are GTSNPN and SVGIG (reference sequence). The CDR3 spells CAWSTSGEQYF.

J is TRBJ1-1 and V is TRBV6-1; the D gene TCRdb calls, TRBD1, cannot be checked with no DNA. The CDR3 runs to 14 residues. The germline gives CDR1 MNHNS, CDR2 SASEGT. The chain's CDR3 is CASSRQVVGTEAFF.

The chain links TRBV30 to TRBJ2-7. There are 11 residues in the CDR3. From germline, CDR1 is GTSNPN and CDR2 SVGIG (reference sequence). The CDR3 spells CAWSVKAEQYF.

CDR3 protein: CASSRFPQETQYF. The chain employs TRBV18 and TRBJ2-3. Germline CDR1 reads KGHSH; CDR2 reads LQKENI. The CDR3 consists of 13 residues.

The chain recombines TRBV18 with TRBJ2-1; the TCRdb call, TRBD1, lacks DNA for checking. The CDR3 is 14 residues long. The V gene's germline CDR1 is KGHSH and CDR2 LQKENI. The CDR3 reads CASSPLIGQHEQFF.

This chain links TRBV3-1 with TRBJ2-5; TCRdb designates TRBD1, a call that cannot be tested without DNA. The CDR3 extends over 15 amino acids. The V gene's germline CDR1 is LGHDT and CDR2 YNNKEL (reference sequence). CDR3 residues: CASSPPGQGTEAQYF.

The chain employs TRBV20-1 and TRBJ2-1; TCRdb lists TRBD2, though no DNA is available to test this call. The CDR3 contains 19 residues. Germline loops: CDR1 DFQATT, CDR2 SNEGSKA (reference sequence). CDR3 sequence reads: CSARAPWGTSGVGDNEQFF.

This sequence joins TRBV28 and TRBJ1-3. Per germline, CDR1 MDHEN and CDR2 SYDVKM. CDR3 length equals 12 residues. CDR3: CASRQLGNTIYF.

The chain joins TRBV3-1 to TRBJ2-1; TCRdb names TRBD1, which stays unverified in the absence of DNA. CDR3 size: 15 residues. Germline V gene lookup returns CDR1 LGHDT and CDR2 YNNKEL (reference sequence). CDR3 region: CASLHRGQQYNEQFF.